This T cell receptor beta chain was sequenced in a study of blood T cell repertoires in COVID-19. This clone appeared a few times. The repertoire was sequenced with immunoSEQ multiplex PCR; TCRdb's copy has only in-frame clones and lacks some. The table shows some 96,000 clones, with 80% occurring only once. J was trimmed by 1 base and V by 8 bases; bases with no gene match: 6. This CDR3 is 14 amino acids long. Germline V gene data show CDR1 as MGHDK and CDR2 as SYGVNS. This receptor was identified in a man aged 70 or older with active or convalescent COVID-19. The rearrangement joins TRBV25-1 to TRBJ2-7, with TRBD2 matching 9 bases. The specimen sequenced was peripheral blood. The CDR3: CASPRLAGSYEQYF. As DNA, the CDR3 is TGTGCCAGCCCTAGGCTAGCGGGGTCCTACGAGCAGTACTTC.